The 21 T cell receptor beta chains presented below share a single source sample, sequenced in a study of identical twins. TCRdb processed the 5' RACE reads anew with MiXCR; each CDR3 protein has one entry. The sample gives around 480,000 distinct CDR3 sequences, 13% to 15% of which show up once; roughly 0.56% is in the top ten. A further study also used this sample, focusing on yellow fever vaccine responses in identical twins.

The sequenced material came from CD4+ T cells sorted from blood. These receptor sequences come from a young woman in good health.

This clonotype was seen more than once but under ten times. The V gene is TRBV29-1, the J gene TRBJ2-2, with D perhaps given as TRBD1 or TRBD2 (5 bases each). CDR1 is SQVTM, CDR2 ANQGSEA, per germline. The CDR3 sequence is 14 residues long. Deletions cut 7 bases from V and 3 bases from J, with 15 bases between. CDR3 residues: CSAEGRWDTGELFF. DNA of the CDR3: TGCAGCGCCGAGGGACGGTGGGACACCGGGGAGCTGTTTTTT.

This clonotype has just a few counts. The gene calls are TRBV7-2 and TRBJ2-1; D assignment may be TRBD1 or TRBD2 (5 bases each). V was cut by 1 base and J by 6 bases, with 19 bases left in between. The CDR3 length is 17 residues. Germline V lookup: CDR1 SGHTA, CDR2 FQGNSA. In DNA, the CDR3 is TGTGCCAGCAGCTTAGTTCGGGACCCCCTCATAGGCAATGAGCAGTTCTTC. Its protein product is CASSLVRDPLIGNEQFF.

The V and J genes are TRBV15 and TRBJ2-7; tentatively, D is TRBD1 (6 bases). This CDR3 is built from 16 residues. V was cut by 0 bases and J by 3 bases, with 15 bases left in between. CDR1 and CDR2 from the germline V gene are LNHNV and YYDKDF (reference sequence). The CDR3 loop reads CATSREGTKGSYEQYF. The CDR3, as DNA: TGTGCCACCAGCAGAGAGGGGACAAAGGGTAGCTACGAGCAGTACTTC.

The chain combines TRBV12-3 or TRBV12-4 with TRBJ2-1; D unclear. V lost 10 bases and J 0 bases, leaving 22 bases between the germline ends. The CDR3 extends over 17 amino acids. The DNA for the CDR3 is TGTGCCACCAGACGACTCTCCGCTTGGAGCTCCTACAATGAGCAGTTCTTC. Protein product: CATRRLSAWSSYNEQFF.

This rearrangement joins TRBV20-1 to TRBJ2-7; a weak D match, TRBD1 (6 bases). With 5 bases removed from V and 3 bases from J, the gap between germline ends came to 14 bases. The germline V gene encodes CDR1 DFQATT and CDR2 SNEGSKA (reference sequence). CDR3 size: 13 residues. CDR3 nucleotides: TGCAGTGCTGTACAGGGACATCACTACGAGCAGTACTTC. This sequence encodes CSAVQGHHYEQYF.

Only a few counts were recorded for this clonotype. The chain couples TRBV7-9 to TRBJ2-1, with TRBD1 identical over 7 bases. With V trimmed by 1 base and J by 6 bases, 6 bases remained unmatched. Germline CDR1 and CDR2: SEHNR and FQNEAQ (reference sequence). The CDR3 covers 15 residues. The CDR3 DNA reads TGTGCCAGCAGCTTAGTACGGACAGGTACCAATGAGCAGTTCTTC. It yields the protein CASSLVRTGTNEQFF.

This clonotype was recorded at least ten times. The CDR3 is CASRTGHGELFF. Written as DNA, the CDR3 is TGTGCCAGCAGGACAGGGCACGGGGAGCTGTTTTTT. The J gene is TRBJ2-2, the V gene TRBV2; 7 nucleotides align to TRBD1. The CDR3 totals 12 residues. Germline values: CDR1 SNHLY, CDR2 FYNNEI. Unmatched junction bases numbered 2, after V lost 6 bases and J lost 7 bases.

The table lists this clonotype with a few counts. V and J are TRBV6-1 and TRBJ2-7; D is tentatively TRBD1 or TRBD2 (5 bases each). In germline, CDR1 is MNHNS, CDR2 SASEGT. V gave up 8 bases and J gave up 0 bases, with 11 bases separating them. The CDR3 runs 13 residues. CDR3 amino acids: CASGDQNSYEQYF. The CDR3 nucleotides read TGTGCCAGCGGGGACCAGAACTCCTACGAGCAGTACTTC.

Only a few counts were recorded for this clonotype. The chain is built from TRBV29-1 and TRBJ2-5, with TRBD2 identical over 12 bases. The germline V gene has CDR1 SQVTM and CDR2 ANQGSEA. J gave up 2 bases and V 5 bases, and 6 bases lay outside the gene matches. There are 15 residues in the CDR3. The CDR3 DNA sequence: TGCAGCGTTCTCCCGACTAGCGGGGGACAAGAGACCCAGTACTTC. It specifies CSVLPTSGGQETQYF.

This clonotype has a handful of counts. The V gene is TRBV19, the J gene TRBJ2-1; 9 bases fit TRBD2. Looked up from germline, CDR1 is LNHDA and CDR2 is SQIVND (reference sequence). V lost 8 bases, J lost 7 bases, and 6 bases stayed unmatched. CDR3 length equals 13 residues. Written as DNA, the CDR3 is TGTGCCAGTCGAGCGGGGGGTAGGAATGAGCAGTTCTTC. This codes for CASRAGGRNEQFF.

This clonotype was seen more than once but under ten times. The V call is TRBV6-2 or TRBV6-3, the J call TRBJ2-1; D uncertain. Trimming took 3 bases from V and 5 from J, leaving 8 bases between them. This CDR3 region has 13 residues. The germline gives CDR1 MNHEY, CDR2 SVGEGT. The CDR3 region has the DNA TGTGCCAGCAGTTATTTTGCCCACAATGAGCAGTTCTTC. As protein: CASSYFAHNEQFF.

This clonotype was counted a few times. The gene calls are TRBV5-1 and TRBJ2-1; 7 nucleotides line up with TRBD1. The CDR3 sequence is 18 residues long. Germline CDR1 is SGHRS and CDR2 is YFSETQ. J was trimmed by 2 bases and V by 2 bases; bases with no gene match: 13. As DNA, the CDR3 is TGCGCCAGCAGCTTCGGGACGGCTCCCGGGACAGCCTACAATGAGCAGTTCTTC. It codes for CASSFGTAPGTAYNEQFF.

The table lists this clonotype with a few counts. This sequence joins TRBV12-3 or TRBV12-4 and TRBJ2-2, with D unresolved. This CDR3 is built from 15 residues. Between the trimmed V and J ends, which lost 3 bases and 5 bases, there was a span of 13 bases. The CDR3 loop is CASSLNGMATGELFF. The CDR3, as DNA: TGTGCCAGCAGTTTGAATGGGATGGCGACCGGGGAGCTGTTTTTT.

Here the CDR3 DNA reads TGTGCCAGCAGCTTAGCGGAAGCGGCTACAATGAGAGGGGAGCAGTTCTTC. Translated: CASSLAEAATMRGEQFF. The genes are TRBV7-9 and TRBJ2-1; perhaps TRBD2 as D (5 bases). The germline V and J ends were trimmed by 0 bases and 10 bases, with 22 bases remaining between them. The V gene's germline CDR1 is SEHNR and CDR2 FQNEAQ (reference sequence). The CDR3 extends over 17 amino acids.

The V and J genes are TRBV4-3 and TRBJ2-1, with D possibly TRBD2 on 6 matching bases. Germline-derived CDR1 and CDR2 are LGHNA and YSLEER. Trimming removed 0 bases from V and 10 bases from J, with 22 bases in between. CDR3 length: 17 amino acids. The CDR3 loop is CASSQDGGAGRVEEQFF. The CDR3, as DNA: TGCGCCAGCAGCCAAGATGGCGGGGCCGGAAGGGTCGAGGAGCAGTTCTTC.

The chain joins TRBV29-1 to TRBJ2-1; D is ambiguous. The CDR3 extends over 13 amino acids. Germline CDR1 is SQVTM and CDR2 is ANQGSEA. The V end was cut by 0 bases, the J end by 14 bases, with 17 bases between. CDR3 sequence: CSVEDLKSWVEFF. The DNA of the CDR3 is TGCAGCGTTGAAGATCTTAAGTCTTGGGTGGAGTTCTTC.

This clonotype appeared a few times. The chain joins TRBV28 to TRBJ2-1; no clear D. CDR3 size: 15 residues. Germline CDR1 reads MDHEN; CDR2 reads SYDVKM. Trimming left V 3 bases short and J 8 bases short, with 17 bases between. CDR3 sequence: CASSFPRANTYEQFF. The CDR3 coding sequence is TGTGCCAGCAGTTTCCCCAGAGCCAATACCTATGAGCAGTTCTTC.

The chain has TRBV12-3 or TRBV12-4 and TRBJ1-2; perhaps TRBD1 as D (6 bases). The CDR3 sequence is 12 residues long. Trimming cost V 7 bases and J 8 bases, with 14 bases left between them. CDR3 nucleotide sequence: TGTGCCAGCAAACGGGGGGCCGCGGGCTACACCTTC. This translates into CASKRGAAGYTF.

Only a few counts were recorded for this clonotype. The chain has TRBV7-9 and TRBJ1-2; 11 bases agree with TRBD1. The CDR3 consists of 14 residues. Per germline, CDR1 SEHNR and CDR2 FQNEAQ (reference sequence). The junction had 6 bases not matched to a gene; V was cut back by 4 bases and J by 8 bases. CDR3 bases: TGTGCCAGCAGCTCCCAGGACAGGGGGCTCGGCTACACCTTC. Residues: CASSSQDRGLGYTF.

This clonotype has only a few counts. This chain uses TRBV10-2 with TRBJ2-1; TRBD1 agrees at 7 bases. Germline CDR1 reads WSHSY; CDR2 reads SAAADI. Trimming removed 3 bases from V and 8 bases from J; junction bases left unmatched: 4. CDR3 length equals 13 residues. CDR3 sequence: CASSDPQGYEQFF. The CDR3, as DNA: TGCGCCAGCAGTGACCCACAGGGGTATGAGCAGTTCTTC.

The gene calls are TRBV27 and TRBJ2-7, with unresolved D. In germline, CDR1 is MNHEY, CDR2 SMNVEV (reference sequence). Deletions cut 5 bases from V and 2 bases from J, with 16 bases between. The CDR3 has 15 residues. In DNA, the CDR3 is TGTGCCAGCAGTCAGCTTGGCATTACTCCCTACGAGCAGTACTTC. Protein: CASSQLGITPYEQYF.